The 24 T cell receptor beta chains reported below all come from one sample, sequenced in a study of blood T cell repertoires in COVID-19. Generated by immunoSEQ multiplex PCR, the TCRdb table keeps only in-frame clones and is missing some. The table has around 310,000 clones, 80% to 95% seen once. Sequencing was carried out using peripheral blood. These receptor sequences come from a woman in her 30s with COVID-19, enrolled during active disease.

With regard to this clone: The identical CDR3 is also encoded by other nucleotide sequences in the sample. The rearrangement links TRBV12-3 or TRBV12-4 to TRBJ2-1; D remains ambiguous. The CDR3 consists of 12 residues. The ends were cut back, 6 bases at V and 7 bases at J, with 10 bases in the middle. The CDR3 sequence is CASSLTRNEQFF. In DNA, the CDR3 is TGTGCCAGCAGCCTTACTCGGAATGAGCAGTTCTTC.

The chain carries TRBV18 and TRBJ1-2; 11 positions agree with TRBD1. The V gene end was trimmed by 5 bases and the J gene end by 2 bases; junction bases not matched to a gene: 10. Germline V gene sequence: CDR1 KGHSH, CDR2 LQKENI. The CDR3 has 17 amino acids. CDR3 nucleotide sequence: TGTGCCAGCTCATCCGGACAGGGGGCTGGAGAAAACTATGGCTACACCTTC. Translation gives CASSSGQGAGENYGYTF.

The V and J genes are TRBV20-1 and TRBJ1-5; TRBD1 matches at 10 bases. The J segment lost 7 bases and the V segment lost 3 bases, leaving 6 bases of the junction unmatched. Per the germline V gene, CDR1 is DFQATT and CDR2 is SNEGSKA (reference sequence). The CDR3 runs 14 residues. The CDR3 DNA follows: TGCAGTGCTAGTGACGACAGGGGGCAACAGCCCCAGCATTTT. Translated: CSASDDRGQQPQHF.

The chain carries TRBV3-1 (or the pseudogene TRBV3-2) and TRBJ1-2; 7 bases line up with TRBD1. The CDR3 runs to 14 residues. The J segment lost 0 bases and the V segment lost 6 bases, leaving 4 bases of the junction unmatched. Germline V gives CDR1 LGHDT, CDR2 YNNKEL (reference sequence). CDR3 region: CASSGTVANYGYTF. The CDR3 DNA follows: TGTGCCAGCAGTGGGACAGTGGCTAACTATGGCTACACCTTC.

This chain connects TRBV19 to TRBJ1-5; 8 nucleotides match TRBD1. Trimming at V came to 7 bases and at J to 1 base, leaving 18 bases not matched to a gene. CDR1 and CDR2 (germline): LNHDA, SQIVND (reference sequence). This CDR3 contains 19 residues. CDR3 amino acids: CASTHRLGRGQVSNQPQHF. CDR3 sequence (DNA): TGTGCCAGTACCCATCGGTTGGGCAGGGGGCAGGTGAGCAATCAGCCCCAGCATTTT.

The rearrangement links TRBV9 to TRBJ1-4; the D gene is possibly TRBD1 (5 bases). This CDR3 is 15 amino acids long. In germline, CDR1 is SGDLS, CDR2 YYNGEE. The V and J ends lost 4 bases and 8 bases respectively, with 18 bases between them. For the CDR3, the DNA is TGTGCCAGCAGCACCCTTGGGAGGGGAGACGAAAAACTGTTTTTT. It is translated as CASSTLGRGDEKLFF.

The V call is TRBV6-6, the J call TRBJ1-1; 8 bases are a match to TRBD1. The trim removed 6 bases at V and 4 bases at J, leaving 10 bases unmatched. CDR3 size: 15 residues. Germline V gene lookup returns CDR1 MNHNY and CDR2 SVGAGI (reference sequence). The CDR3 sequence: CASRIGQGKSTEAFF. Written as DNA, the CDR3 is TGTGCCAGCAGGATCGGACAGGGAAAAAGCACTGAAGCTTTCTTT.

The chain employs TRBV3-1 (or the pseudogene TRBV3-2) and TRBJ1-2, with TRBD1 matching over 7 bases. The junction had 6 bases not matched to a gene; V was cut back by 3 bases and J by 2 bases. The CDR3 is made up of 15 amino acids. Germline V gene data show CDR1 as LGHDT and CDR2 as YNNKEL (reference sequence). The CDR3 nucleotides read TGTGCCAGCAGCCAGATACAGGGGTCGAACTATGGCTACACCTTC. This codes for CASSQIQGSNYGYTF.

The chain uses TRBV28 and TRBJ1-5; perhaps TRBD1 as D (5 bases). Germline loops: CDR1 MDHEN, CDR2 SYDVKM. The V end lost 2 bases, the J end lost 7 bases, and 12 bases lay between the germline ends. The CDR3 covers 14 residues. The CDR3 sequence is CASSLPGGWQPQHF. CDR3 DNA: TGTGCCAGCAGTTTACCGGGGGGTTGGCAGCCCCAGCATTTT. Looking up the rest from reference TRBV28 and TRBJ1-5 gives the full variable domain: DVKVTQSSRYLVKRTGEKVFLECVQDMDHENMFWYRQDPGLGLRLIYFSYDVKMKEKGDIPEGYSVSREKKERFSLILESASTNQTSMYLCASSLPGGWQPQHFGDGTRLSIL.

The gene calls are TRBV27 and TRBJ2-1, with a tentative D call TRBD2 (5 bases). Trimming cost V 7 bases and J 0 bases, with 16 bases left between them. Germline CDR1 MNHEY, CDR2 SMNVEV (reference sequence). The CDR3 has 16 amino acids. The CDR3 nucleotides read TGTGCCAGCAATTCCGCGATAGCGTTCTCCTACAATGAGCAGTTCTTC. This codes for CASNSAIAFSYNEQFF.

A remark on this clone: The sample carries other DNA sequences with the same CDR3. J is TRBJ2-7 and V is TRBV4-2, with 8 positions matching TRBD1. The germline CDR1 and CDR2 sequences are LGHNA and YNFKEQ. CDR3 length equals 15 residues. J lost 0 bases, V lost 3 bases, and 4 bases had no gene match. CDR3 loop: CASSQGTGGSYEQYF. CDR3 nucleotides: TGTGCCAGCAGCCAGGGAACAGGGGGCTCCTACGAGCAGTACTTC.

In this sample, this clone turned up once. V is TRBV7-2 and J is TRBJ1-5; 8 bases are a match to TRBD1. The CDR3 runs 14 residues. V shed 4 bases and J 2 bases; nucleotides not matched to a gene: 1. The germline CDR1 and CDR2 sequences are SGHTA and FQGNSA. The CDR3 DNA is TGTGCCAGCAGCTCGACAGGGGGCAATCAGCCCCAGCATTTT. This sequence encodes CASSSTGGNQPQHF. Looking up the rest from reference TRBV7-2 and TRBJ1-5 gives the full variable domain: GAGVSQSPSNKVTEKGKDVELRCDPISGHTALYWYRQSLGQGLEFLIYFQGNSAPDKSGLPSDRFSAERTGGSVSTLTIQRTQQEDSAVYLCASSSTGGNQPQHFGDGTRLSIL.

The rearrangement joins TRBV4-1 to TRBJ2-2, with TRBD1 matching 9 bases. This CDR3 has 16 amino acids. V trimming: 3 bases; J trimming: 2 bases; junction bases outside the gene matches: 4. CDR1 MGHRA and CDR2 YSYEKL come from the germline V gene. CDR3 in DNA: TGCGCCAGCAGCCATCCACAGGGGGCAAACACCGGGGAGCTGTTTTTT. Amino acids: CASSHPQGANTGELFF.

V is TRBV11-2 and J is TRBJ2-7, with D perhaps matching TRBD2 (6 bases). The ends were cut back, 5 bases at V and 4 bases at J, with 15 bases in the middle. Germline CDR1 SGHAT, CDR2 FQNNGV. The CDR3 has 14 amino acids. This CDR3 reads CASSPRGSEYEQYF. CDR3 coding DNA: TGTGCCAGCAGCCCCCGGGGGTCGGAGTACGAGCAGTACTTC.

This chain links TRBV7-9 with TRBJ1-2; no clear D. The CDR3 totals 13 residues. CDR1 and CDR2 from the germline V gene are SEHNR and FQNEAQ (reference sequence). V dropped 0 bases and J dropped 8 bases, with 10 bases sitting between them. CDR3 loop: CASSLAGLSGYTF. CDR3 DNA: TGTGCCAGCAGCTTAGCGGGCCTCTCCGGCTACACCTTC.

This sequence joins TRBV5-6 and TRBJ2-7, with a possible D match to TRBD2 (6 bases). The CDR3 contains 16 residues. Germline CDR1 reads SGHDT; CDR2 reads YYEEEE. V was pared by 6 bases and J by 1 base, with 20 bases between. The CDR3 nucleotides read TGTGCCAGCACCGCGACGGGAGCCTCCTTTTCCTACGAGCAGTACTTC. It encodes CASTATGASFSYEQYF.

Regarding this clone: At one end the junction does not follow the germline gene, possibly because of a read error. The chain uses TRBV18 and TRBJ2-2; D is perhaps TRBD2 (6 bases). Germline V gives CDR1 KGHSH, CDR2 LQKENI. The CDR3 runs 15 residues. The chain's CDR3 is CASPPGLANTGELFF. DNA for the CDR3: TGTGCCAGCCCACCGGGACTGGCGAACACCGGGGAGCTGTTTTTT.

The V call is TRBV18, the J call TRBJ2-5; no reliable D call. Looked up from germline, CDR1 is KGHSH and CDR2 is LQKENI. The CDR3 covers 11 residues. V lost 3 bases and J lost 3, with 2 bases in between. DNA for the CDR3: TGTGCCAGCTCACCCGAAGAGACCCAGTACTTC. It specifies CASSPEETQYF.

This chain links TRBV3-1 (or the pseudogene TRBV3-2) with TRBJ2-1; 10 bases line up with TRBD1. V was clipped by 5 bases and J by 9 bases; unmatched bases: 10. The CDR3 sequence is 15 residues long. Germline lookup yields CDR1 LGHDT and CDR2 YNNKEL (reference sequence). CDR3 sequence reads: CASSCRQGAGGEQFF. In DNA form, the CDR3 reads TGTGCCAGCAGCTGCCGACAGGGGGCGGGTGGTGAGCAGTTCTTC.

The chain joins TRBV25-1 to TRBJ1-2; D is perhaps TRBD1 (5 bases). The V end lost 3 bases, the J end lost 3 bases, and 11 bases lay between the germline ends. Germline values: CDR1 MGHDK, CDR2 SYGVNS. The CDR3 contains 14 residues. The CDR3 region is CASSEVDSDYGYTF. The CDR3, as DNA: TGTGCCAGCAGTGAGGTTGACAGCGACTATGGCTACACCTTC.

The chain is built from TRBV18 and TRBJ1-5, with D perhaps TRBD1 (6 bases). This CDR3 has 17 amino acids. With 2 bases removed from V and 6 bases from J, the gap between germline ends came to 20 bases. Germline assignment: CDR1 KGHSH and CDR2 LQKENI. The DNA for the CDR3 is TGTGCCAGCTCACCAAGAGGCCCATGGCAGGGGAGTCAGCCCCAGCATTTT. Translation: CASSPRGPWQGSQPQHF.

The chain uses TRBV4-1 and TRBJ2-1; 11 nucleotides line up with TRBD1. Germline V gives CDR1 MGHRA, CDR2 YSYEKL. V was pared by 4 bases and J by 1 base, with 6 bases of the junction left unmatched. The CDR3 is made up of 17 amino acids. The CDR3 protein is CASSPWDRGGSYNEQFF. The CDR3, as DNA: TGCGCCAGCAGCCCATGGGACAGGGGGGGTTCCTACAATGAGCAGTTCTTC.

This clone was seen more than once but under ten times. The CDR3 spells CASSLDRVGNTIYF. The DNA for the CDR3 is TGCGCCAGCAGCTTGGACAGGGTTGGAAACACCATATATTTT. The chain couples TRBV5-1 to TRBJ1-3; tentatively, D is TRBD1 (6 bases). V lost 0 bases and J lost 3, with 7 bases in between. Germline-derived CDR1 and CDR2 are SGHRS and YFSETQ. The CDR3 spans 14 residues.

This clone was picked up one time. The rearrangement joins TRBV5-1 to TRBJ1-2; a possible D gene is TRBD1 (6 bases). This CDR3 region has 13 residues. V was clipped by 7 bases and J by 2 bases, with 12 bases between them. Germline loops: CDR1 SGHRS, CDR2 YFSETQ. The CDR3 is CASSPGTNYGYTF. As DNA, the CDR3 is TGCGCCAGCTCTCCCGGGACAAACTATGGCTACACCTTC.